This T cell receptor (beta chain) is drawn from a study of T cells after somatic rescue of genetic block. The CDR3 is made up of 17 amino acids. The V end lost 0 bases, the J end lost 4 bases, and 15 bases lay between the germline ends. The V gene's germline CDR1 is KGHSH and CDR2 LQKENI. Profiling relied on immunoSEQ multiplex PCR, and the TCRdb table lists in-frame clones only, not all of them. Here the sample spans some 74,000 clones, approximately 90% being singletons. Source material: peripheral blood mononuclear cells (PBMCs). The chain has TRBV18 and TRBJ2-2, with D perhaps matching TRBD2 (5 bases). This receptor was taken from a man aged 30 to 39. The CDR3: CASSPPQGGWFTGELFF. The CDR3 DNA reads as TGTGCCAGCTCACCACCGCAAGGCGGGTGGTTCACCGGGGAGCTGTTTTTT.